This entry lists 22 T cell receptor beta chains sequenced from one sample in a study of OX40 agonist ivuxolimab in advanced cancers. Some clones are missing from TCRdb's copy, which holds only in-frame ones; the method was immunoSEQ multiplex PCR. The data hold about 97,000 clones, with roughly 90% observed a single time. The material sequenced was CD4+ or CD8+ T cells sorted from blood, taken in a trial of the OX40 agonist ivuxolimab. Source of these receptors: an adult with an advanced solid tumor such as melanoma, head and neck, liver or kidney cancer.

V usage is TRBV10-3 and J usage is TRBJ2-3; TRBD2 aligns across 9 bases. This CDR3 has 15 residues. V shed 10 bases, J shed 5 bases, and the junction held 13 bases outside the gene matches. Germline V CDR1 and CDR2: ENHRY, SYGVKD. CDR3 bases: TGTGCCACCGGCCCCGCGGGGGGGCATGTAGATACGCAGTATTTT. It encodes CATGPAGGHVDTQYF.

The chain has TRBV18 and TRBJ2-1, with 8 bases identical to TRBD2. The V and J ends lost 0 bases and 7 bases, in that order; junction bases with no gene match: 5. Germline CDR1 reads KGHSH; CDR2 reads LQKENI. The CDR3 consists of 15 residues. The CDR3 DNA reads TGTGCCAGCTCACCACCGGGACTAGGGGGGAATGAGCAGTTCTTC. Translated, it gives CASSPPGLGGNEQFF.

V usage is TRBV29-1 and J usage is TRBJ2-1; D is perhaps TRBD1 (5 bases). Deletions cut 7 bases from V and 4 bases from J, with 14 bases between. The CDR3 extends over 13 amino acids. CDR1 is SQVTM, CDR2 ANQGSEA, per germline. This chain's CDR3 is CSAGHKLYNEQFF. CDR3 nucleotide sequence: TGCAGCGCCGGACATAAACTTTACAATGAGCAGTTCTTC.

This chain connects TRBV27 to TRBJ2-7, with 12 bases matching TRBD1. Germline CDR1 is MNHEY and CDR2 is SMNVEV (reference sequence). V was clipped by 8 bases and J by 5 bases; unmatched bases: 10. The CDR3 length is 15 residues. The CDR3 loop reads CASRGFGTGGDEQYF. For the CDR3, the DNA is TGTGCCAGCCGAGGGTTTGGGACAGGGGGCGACGAGCAGTACTTC.

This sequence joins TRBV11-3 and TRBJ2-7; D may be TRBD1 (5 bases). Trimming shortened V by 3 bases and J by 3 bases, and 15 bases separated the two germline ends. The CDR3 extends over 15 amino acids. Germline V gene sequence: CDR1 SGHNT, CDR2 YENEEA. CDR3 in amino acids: CASSFRTTVNYEQYF. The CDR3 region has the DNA TGTGCCAGCAGCTTTAGGACAACGGTTAACTACGAGCAGTACTTC.

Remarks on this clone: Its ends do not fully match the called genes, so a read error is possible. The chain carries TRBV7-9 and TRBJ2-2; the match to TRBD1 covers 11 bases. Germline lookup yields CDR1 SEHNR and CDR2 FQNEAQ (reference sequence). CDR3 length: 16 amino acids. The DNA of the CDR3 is TGTGCCAGCAGCTTGGGGACAGGGGGGAACGCCGGGGAGCTGTTTTTT. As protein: CASSLGTGGNAGELFF.

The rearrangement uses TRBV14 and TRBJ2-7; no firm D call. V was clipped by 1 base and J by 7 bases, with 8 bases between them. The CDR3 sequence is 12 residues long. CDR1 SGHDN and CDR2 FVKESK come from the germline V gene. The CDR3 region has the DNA TGTGCCAGCAGCCAAGCCCTGGGGGAGCAGTACTTC. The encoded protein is CASSQALGEQYF.

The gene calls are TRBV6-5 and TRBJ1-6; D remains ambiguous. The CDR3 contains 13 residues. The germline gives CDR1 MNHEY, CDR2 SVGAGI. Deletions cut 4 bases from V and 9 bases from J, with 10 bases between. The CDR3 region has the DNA TGTGCCAGCAGTTCGGTAGTGGGTTCACCCCTCCACTTT. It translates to CASSSVVGSPLHF.

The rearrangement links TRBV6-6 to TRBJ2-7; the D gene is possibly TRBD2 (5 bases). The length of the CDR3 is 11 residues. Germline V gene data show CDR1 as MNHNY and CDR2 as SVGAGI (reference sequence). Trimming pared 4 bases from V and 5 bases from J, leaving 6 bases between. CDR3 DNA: TGTGCCAGCAGTTGGACTGACGAGCAGTACTTC. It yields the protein CASSWTDEQYF.

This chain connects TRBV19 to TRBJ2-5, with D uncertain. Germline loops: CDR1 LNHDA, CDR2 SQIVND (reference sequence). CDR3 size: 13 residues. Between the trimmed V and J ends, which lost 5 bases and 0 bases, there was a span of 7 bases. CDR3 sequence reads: CASSVGYQETQYF. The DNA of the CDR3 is TGTGCCAGTAGTGTGGGGTACCAAGAGACCCAGTACTTC.

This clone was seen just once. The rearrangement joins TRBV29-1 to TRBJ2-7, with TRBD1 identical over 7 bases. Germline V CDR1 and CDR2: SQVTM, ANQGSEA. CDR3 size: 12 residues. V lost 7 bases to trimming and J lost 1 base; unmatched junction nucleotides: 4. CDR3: CSALTGSYEQYF. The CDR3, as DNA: TGCAGCGCCCTGACAGGGTCCTACGAGCAGTACTTC.

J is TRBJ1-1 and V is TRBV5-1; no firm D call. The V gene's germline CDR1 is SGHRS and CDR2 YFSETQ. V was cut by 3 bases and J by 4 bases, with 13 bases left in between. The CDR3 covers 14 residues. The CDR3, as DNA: TGCGCCAGCAGCTCAGGCTCTCTGATCACTGAAGCTTTCTTT. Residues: CASSSGSLITEAFF.

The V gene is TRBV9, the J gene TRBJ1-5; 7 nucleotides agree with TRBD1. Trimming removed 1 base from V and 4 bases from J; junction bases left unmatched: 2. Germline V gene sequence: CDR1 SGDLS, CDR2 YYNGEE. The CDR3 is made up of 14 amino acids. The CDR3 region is CASSVSGGNQPQHF. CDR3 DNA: TGTGCCAGCAGCGTATCAGGGGGGAATCAGCCCCAGCATTTT.

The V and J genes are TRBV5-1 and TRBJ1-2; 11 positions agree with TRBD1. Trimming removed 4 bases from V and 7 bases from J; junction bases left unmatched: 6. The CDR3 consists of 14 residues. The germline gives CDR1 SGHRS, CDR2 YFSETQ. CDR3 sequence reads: CASSRGQGVGGYTF. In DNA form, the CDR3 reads TGCGCCAGCAGCCGGGGACAGGGGGTAGGTGGCTACACCTTC.

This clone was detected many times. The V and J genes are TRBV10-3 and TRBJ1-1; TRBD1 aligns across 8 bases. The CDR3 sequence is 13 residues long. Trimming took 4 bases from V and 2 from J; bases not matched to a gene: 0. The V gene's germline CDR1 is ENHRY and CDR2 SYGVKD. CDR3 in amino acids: CAISAGGNTEAFF. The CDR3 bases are TGTGCCATCAGTGCAGGGGGCAACACTGAAGCTTTCTTT.

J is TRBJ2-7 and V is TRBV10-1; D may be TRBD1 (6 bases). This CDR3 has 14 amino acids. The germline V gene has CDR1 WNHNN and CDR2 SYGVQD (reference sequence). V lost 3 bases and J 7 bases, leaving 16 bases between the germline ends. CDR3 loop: CASSDGGAIWEQYF. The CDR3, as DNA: TGCGCCAGCAGTGATGGGGGCGCGATTTGGGAGCAGTACTTC.

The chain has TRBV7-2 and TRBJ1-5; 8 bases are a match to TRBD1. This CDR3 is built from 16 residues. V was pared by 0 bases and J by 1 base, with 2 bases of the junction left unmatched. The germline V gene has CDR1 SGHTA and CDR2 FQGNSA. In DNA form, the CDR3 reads TGTGCCAGCAGCTTAGCCGACAGGGGAAGCAATCAGCCCCAGCATTTT. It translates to CASSLADRGSNQPQHF.

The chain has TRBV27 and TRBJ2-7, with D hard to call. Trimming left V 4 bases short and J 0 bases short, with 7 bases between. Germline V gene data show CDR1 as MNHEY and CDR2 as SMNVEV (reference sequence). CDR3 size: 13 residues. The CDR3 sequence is CASSYRPSYEQYF. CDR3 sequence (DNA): TGTGCCAGCAGTTACCGACCCTCCTACGAGCAGTACTTC.

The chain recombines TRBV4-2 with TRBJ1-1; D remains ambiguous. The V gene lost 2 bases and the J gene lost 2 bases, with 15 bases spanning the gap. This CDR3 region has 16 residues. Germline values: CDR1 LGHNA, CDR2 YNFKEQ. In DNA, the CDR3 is TGTGCCAGCAGCCAAAGTTTGGGCATCCGTAACACTGAAGCTTTCTTT. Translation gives CASSQSLGIRNTEAFF.

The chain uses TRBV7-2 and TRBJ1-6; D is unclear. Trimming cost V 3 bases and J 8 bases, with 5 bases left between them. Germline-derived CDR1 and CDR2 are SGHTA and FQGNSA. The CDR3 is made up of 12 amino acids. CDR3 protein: CASSLSHSPLHF. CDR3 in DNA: TGTGCCAGCAGCTTGTCTCATTCACCCCTCCACTTT.

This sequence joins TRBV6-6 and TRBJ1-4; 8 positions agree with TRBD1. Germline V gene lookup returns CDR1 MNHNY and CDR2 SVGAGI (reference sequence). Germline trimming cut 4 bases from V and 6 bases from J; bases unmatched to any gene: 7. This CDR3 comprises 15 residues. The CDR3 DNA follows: TGTGCCAGCAGTTTTGACCAGGGGGCTTATGAAAAACTGTTTTTT. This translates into CASSFDQGAYEKLFF.

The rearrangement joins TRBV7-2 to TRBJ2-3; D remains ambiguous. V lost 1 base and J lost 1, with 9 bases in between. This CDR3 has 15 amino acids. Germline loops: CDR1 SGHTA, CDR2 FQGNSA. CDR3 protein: CASSLESGRTDTQYF. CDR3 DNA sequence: TGTGCCAGCAGCTTAGAATCCGGACGCACAGATACGCAGTATTTT.